This T cell receptor (beta chain) was identified in a study of blood T cell repertoires in COVID-19. Looking at the study overall: Donors in the United States, Italy and Spain gave samples during acute or convalescent COVID-19.

Per the germline V gene, CDR1 is SGHDT and CDR2 is YYEEEE. The CDR3 covers 18 residues. V was pared by 0 bases and J by 7 bases, with 16 bases of the junction left unmatched. Profiled with immunoSEQ multiplex PCR; TCRdb holds only in-frame clones, not every one. The sample lists some 210,000 clones, 82% occurring once. The chain joins TRBV5-6 to TRBJ1-2; 9 bases are shared with TRBD1. This clonotype was sampled from a woman aged 40 to 50 with acute or convalescent COVID-19. Source material: peripheral blood. CDR3 coding DNA: TGTGCCAGCAGCTTGGCCCCTGGGAAGGGGACAGGGCTAATTGGCTACACCTTC. Its translation is CASSLAPGKGTGLIGYTF.